This TCR beta chain was observed in a study of T-cell reconstitution after alpha-beta-depleted transplantation in children. Whole-study findings and limits: Where alpha-beta T cells came from about two months after transplant was reportedly several hundred expanded graft clones. Elevated TCRbeta diversity at day 60 was traced, in some patients, to surviving recipient T cells and thymic progenitors. T-cell counts and diversity at one year post-transplant came mainly from newly produced T cells.

Regarding this clonotype: Its antigen is not identified.

Per the germline V gene, CDR1 is MGHRA and CDR2 is YSYEKL. CDR3 length: 13 residues. The V gene lost 4 bases and the J gene lost 9 bases, with 13 bases spanning the gap. Unique molecular identifiers were used in preparing the TCRbeta library. A single record per CDR3 protein comes from TCRdb applying MiXCR to the PCR reads. The repertoire holds some 450,000 distinct CDR3 sequences, with about 40% as singletons. The TCR originated in a girl aged 2-10 years with aplastic anemia, due to receive a stem cell transplant. The genes are TRBV4-1 and TRBJ2-1; D unclear. The specimen comprised PBMCs, sampled before TCRalphabeta/CD19-depleted stem cell transplant. CDR3 bases: TGCGCCAGCAGCCCTTGGCCAGTCTTTGAGCAGTTCTTC. Its translation is CASSPWPVFEQFF.